What follows are 21 T cell receptor beta chains derived from one specimen sequenced in a study of memory CD4+ T cells and cytomegalovirus serostatus (dated by TCRdb to the late 2010s). The library came from the immunoSEQ multiplex PCR assay. In TCRdb, the immuneACCESS table is reduced to in-frame sequences with V and J assigned. These tables do not hold every clone; where another copy was compared, an unresolved V gene accounts for under half, and the others remain unexplained. The sample table shows 40,000 to 50,000 clones, and approximately 74% are seen once. The ten top clones hold 1.2% of the sample. A FACSAria II was used to sort memory CD4+ T cells, defined as single viable CD3+CD4+CD8-CD45RO+ cells. Sequencing was carried out using memory CD4+ T cells from blood. Receptors originate from an adult in good health and CMV-seropositive.

The chain carries TRBV28 and TRBJ2-7, with TRBD1 matching over 8 bases. With V trimmed by 3 bases and J by 5 bases, 6 bases remained unmatched. The germline V gene has CDR1 MDHEN and CDR2 SYDVKM. There are 14 residues in the CDR3. CDR3 in amino acids: CASSLLNRGNEQYF. The CDR3 DNA sequence: TGTGCCAGCAGTTTGTTAAACAGGGGGAACGAGCAGTACTTC.

This sequence joins TRBV7-2 and TRBJ2-1; TRBD2 agrees at 8 bases. The germline CDR1 and CDR2 sequences are SGHTA and FQGNSA. Unmatched junction bases numbered 3, after V lost 5 bases and J lost 3 bases. This CDR3 has 14 residues. The CDR3 DNA follows: TGTGCCAGCAGCCAGACTAGCGACTACAATGAGCAGTTCTTC. Amino acid sequence: CASSQTSDYNEQFF.

This sequence joins TRBV29-1 and TRBJ1-1; possible D gene TRBD1, 5 bases. V was shortened by 6 bases and J by 5 bases, with 19 bases between the two germline ends. This CDR3 comprises 14 residues. Germline assignment: CDR1 SQVTM and CDR2 ANQGSEA. The DNA for the CDR3 is TGCAGCGTCCATGCGGGGGATCGGTGGACTGAAGCTTTCTTT. Protein product: CSVHAGDRWTEAFF. Using reference TRBV29-1 and TRBJ1-1 for the parts outside the CDR3, the full variable domain is SAVISQKPSRDICQRGTSLTIQCQVDSQVTMMFWYRQQPGQSLTLIATANQGSEATYESGFVIDKFPISRPNLTFSTLTVSNMSPEDSSIYLCSVHAGDRWTEAFFGQGTRLTVV.

This chain links TRBV7-6 with TRBJ1-1; D perhaps matches TRBD1 (6 bases). Trimming took off 0 bases at V and 7 bases at J, with 12 bases between the two ends. This CDR3 comprises 14 residues. From germline, CDR1 is SGHVS and CDR2 FNYEAQ. CDR3 coding DNA: TGTGCCAGCAGCTTAGCAGGGGGGAGAGATGAAGCTTTCTTT. Its protein product is CASSLAGGRDEAFF.

V is TRBV7-8 and J is TRBJ2-7; possible D gene TRBD1, 6 bases. The CDR3 has 16 residues. Deletions cut 0 bases from V and 3 bases from J, with 15 bases between. Germline CDR1 SGHVS, CDR2 FQNEAQ. CDR3 protein: CASSLAIRGLSYEQYF. In DNA, the CDR3 is TGTGCCAGCAGCTTAGCGATCAGGGGATTGAGCTACGAGCAGTACTTC.

This clone was recorded a few times. J is TRBJ2-2 and V is TRBV28, with a tentative D call TRBD1 (6 bases). V lost 7 bases, J lost 4 bases, and 16 bases lay in between. CDR1 is MDHEN and CDR2 is SYDVKM in the germline V gene. CDR3 length equals 15 residues. The CDR3 DNA is TGTGCCAGCAAGGCCTTCAGGGGCGGCACCGGGGAGCTGTTTTTT. It yields the protein CASKAFRGGTGELFF.

J is TRBJ2-7 and V is TRBV7-6; no firm D call. Germline lookup yields CDR1 SGHVS and CDR2 FNYEAQ. The V end lost 5 bases, the J end lost 3 bases, and 20 bases lay between the germline ends. The CDR3 contains 16 residues. CDR3: CASSRSTDPRIYEQYF. The CDR3 region has the DNA TGTGCCAGCAGCCGGTCGACCGACCCCAGGATCTACGAGCAGTACTTC.

The V call is TRBV7-3, the J call TRBJ1-4; the match to TRBD1 covers 7 bases. CDR3 size: 15 residues. Germline lookup yields CDR1 SGHTA and CDR2 FQGTGA. Unmatched junction bases numbered 9, after V lost 4 bases and J lost 7 bases. In DNA form, the CDR3 reads TGTGCCAGCAGCTCGGGACAGTCCGGGGCTGAAAAACTGTTTTTT. Residues: CASSSGQSGAEKLFF.

This chain joins TRBV14 and TRBJ1-4; D ambiguous. Germline CDR1 is SGHDN and CDR2 is FVKESK. Trimming cost V 4 bases and J 5 bases, with 11 bases left between them. The CDR3 runs to 14 residues. CDR3 protein: CASSPRRKNEKLFF. The CDR3 nucleotides are TGTGCCAGCAGCCCTAGGAGGAAAAATGAAAAACTGTTTTTT.

The chain recombines TRBV11-2 with TRBJ2-7, with D tentatively TRBD1 (6 bases). The CDR3 runs 14 residues. Trimming left V 1 base short and J 6 bases short, with 13 bases between. CDR1 is SGHAT and CDR2 is FQNNGV in the germline V gene. For the CDR3, the DNA is TGTGCCAGCAGCTTAGTCGTCCAGGGGCGCGAGCAGTACTTC. This codes for CASSLVVQGREQYF. Complete variable domain (other parts from reference TRBV11-2 and TRBJ2-7): EAGVAQSPRYKIIEKRQSVAFWCNPISGHATLYWYQQILGQGPKLLIQFQNNGVVDDSQLPKDRFSAERLKGVDSTLKIQPAKLEDSAVYLCASSLVVQGREQYFGPGTRLTVT.

The chain combines TRBV2 with TRBJ1-5; a possible D gene is TRBD1 (5 bases). CDR1 and CDR2 from the germline V gene are SNHLY and FYNNEI. V lost 1 base and J 6 bases, leaving 13 bases between the germline ends. The CDR3 runs to 15 residues. CDR3 DNA sequence: TGTGCCAGCAGTGAAGATCGGGTTCAGGGTCAGCCCCAGCATTTT. Residues: CASSEDRVQGQPQHF.

Notes on this clone: Other DNA sequences in this specimen translate into the identical CDR3. The chain links TRBV2 to TRBJ1-5; D gene unclear. Between the trimmed V and J ends, which lost 1 base and 2 bases, there was a span of 3 bases. CDR3 length: 13 amino acids. The germline CDR1 and CDR2 sequences are SNHLY and FYNNEI. The CDR3 protein is CASSEEGNQPQHF. CDR3 nucleotides: TGTGCCAGCAGTGAAGAAGGCAATCAGCCCCAGCATTTT.

This chain connects TRBV4-2 to TRBJ2-1; 8 bases map to TRBD2. The CDR3 length is 15 residues. Germline V CDR1 and CDR2: LGHNA, YNFKEQ. With 2 bases clipped from V and 8 bases from J, the junction kept 8 bases outside the gene matches. Here the CDR3 reads CASSQKSRGGHEQFF. The CDR3 bases are TGTGCCAGCAGCCAAAAGTCCCGGGGGGGCCATGAGCAGTTCTTC.

The CDR3 coding sequence is TGTGCCAGCAGTTACGAAGAGACCCAGTACTTC. It is translated as CASSYEETQYF. The chain is built from TRBV7-9 and TRBJ2-5, with D unclear. V was pared by 6 bases and J by 3 bases, with 5 bases between. This CDR3 comprises 11 residues. Germline V gene sequence: CDR1 SEHNR, CDR2 FQNEAQ (reference sequence). Based on the CDR3 plus reference TRBV7-9 and TRBJ2-5, the full variable domain is DTGVSQNPRHKITKRGQNVTFRCDPISEHNRLYWYRQTLGQGPEFLTYFQNEAQLEKSRLLSDRFSAERPKGSFSTLEIQRTEQGDSAMYLCASSYEETQYFGPGTRLLVL.

This clone was seen a handful of times. The chain couples TRBV6-7 to TRBJ2-3; tentatively, D is TRBD1 (7 bases). TRBV6-7 is given ORF status, its function remaining uncertain. Between the trimmed V and J ends, which lost 8 bases and 0 bases, there was a span of 9 bases. The CDR3 has 13 residues. CDR3 bases: TGTGCCAGCCAGGGGGGTAGCACAGATACGCAGTATTTT. It encodes CASQGGSTDTQYF.

A few counts support this clone. The rearrangement joins TRBV2 to TRBJ2-3, with TRBD2 matching over 11 bases. With V trimmed by 5 bases and J by 5 bases, 6 bases remained unmatched. The CDR3 contains 15 residues. Germline CDR1 SNHLY, CDR2 FYNNEI. The CDR3 DNA follows: TGTGCCAGCAGTCCACTAGCGGGGGTGGGAGATACGCAGTATTTT. Amino acid sequence: CASSPLAGVGDTQYF.

The chain links TRBV10-2 to TRBJ1-6, with D hard to call. This CDR3 has 13 residues. V was clipped by 0 bases and J by 10 bases, with 7 bases between them. In germline, CDR1 is WSHSY, CDR2 SAAADI. The CDR3 DNA reads as TGCGCCAGCAGTGAGTCTAGGGAGTCACCCCTCCACTTT. Translated: CASSESRESPLHF.

This rearrangement joins TRBV18 to TRBJ1-1; D gene ambiguous. V shed 3 bases and J shed 8 bases, with 10 bases lying between them. Germline V lookup: CDR1 KGHSH, CDR2 LQKENI. The CDR3 runs to 12 residues. CDR3 sequence: CASSPSAGEAFF. The CDR3 DNA reads TGTGCCAGCTCACCTAGCGCGGGGGAAGCTTTCTTT.

This clone was counted once. This chain joins TRBV19 and TRBJ2-7, with D unresolved. V was clipped by 1 base and J by 2 bases, with 6 bases between them. CDR3 length: 13 residues. The germline V gene has CDR1 LNHDA and CDR2 SQIVND (reference sequence). The CDR3 protein is CASSIGLAYEQYF. Here the CDR3 DNA reads TGTGCCAGTAGTATAGGTCTCGCCTACGAGCAGTACTTC.

This rearrangement joins TRBV19 to TRBJ1-3; no clear D gene. In germline, CDR1 is LNHDA, CDR2 SQIVND (reference sequence). The CDR3 length is 13 residues. Trimming stripped 7 bases from V and 0 bases from J, with 7 bases between. CDR3 in DNA: TGTGCCAGTATCGGAACCTCTGGAAACACCATATATTTT. Translating it yields CASIGTSGNTIYF. The variable domain in full, with the rest retrieved from reference TRBV19 and TRBJ1-3, is DGGITQSPKYLFRKEGQNVTLSCEQNLNHDAMYWYRQDPGQGLRLIYYSQIVNDFQKGDIAEGYSVSREKKESFPLTVTSAQKNPTAFYLCASIGTSGNTIYFGEGSWLTVV.

The gene calls are TRBV7-2 and TRBJ1-5; D possibly corresponds to TRBD1 (5 bases). Germline CDR1 and CDR2: SGHTA and FQGNSA. Trimming stripped 5 bases from V and 11 bases from J, with 16 bases between. This CDR3 spans 13 amino acids. In DNA, the CDR3 is TGTGCCAGCAGCCCGTACCAGGGCGAGGCCCAGCATTTT. This encodes CASSPYQGEAQHF.